Each of the 16 T cell receptor beta chains below was sequenced from the same sample in a study of cytomegalovirus exposure and HLA in healthy donors. Libraries were prepared by immunoSEQ multiplex PCR; TCRdb keeps only in-frame clonotypes and omits some of them. The sample comprises some 86,000 clones, 80% to 95% of which are singletons, and 3.6% rests with the top ten. Sequencing was performed on PBMCs. These receptors were collected from a woman in her twenties or thirties in good health and CMV-seronegative.

The count of this clone is one. This chain joins TRBV5-4 and TRBJ2-3; 10 positions agree with TRBD1. The V segment lost 4 bases and the J segment 2 bases; nucleotides outside the gene matches: 7. The CDR3 extends over 16 amino acids. CDR1 is SGHNT, CDR2 YYREEE, per germline (reference sequence). The CDR3 DNA sequence: TGTGCCAGCAGCGTCCGGGACAGGGGATTCACAGATACGCAGTATTTT. It specifies CASSVRDRGFTDTQYF.

The chain links TRBV27 to TRBJ2-7; a possible D gene is TRBD2 (6 bases). Trimming stripped 2 bases from V and 1 base from J, with 9 bases between. The CDR3 has 14 amino acids. Germline CDR1 reads MNHEY; CDR2 reads SMNVEV (reference sequence). The CDR3, as DNA: TGTGCCAGCAGTTTACGCGGGACTTCCTACGAGCAGTACTTC. It encodes CASSLRGTSYEQYF.

In this sample, this clone turned up once. Written as DNA, the CDR3 is TGTGCCAGCTCACCGACAGACACGGTCTTTCCGAACTATGGCTACACCTTC. Translation gives CASSPTDTVFPNYGYTF. V is TRBV18 and J is TRBJ1-2; D may be TRBD1 (5 bases). Germline CDR1 KGHSH, CDR2 LQKENI. The CDR3 totals 17 residues. V shed 3 bases and J shed 2 bases, with 19 bases lying between them.

The V gene is TRBV7-9, the J gene TRBJ2-7; 14 bases agree with TRBD2. V dropped 4 bases and J dropped 2; count of bases not matched to a gene: 13. The CDR3 covers 19 residues. CDR1 is SEHNR, CDR2 FQNEAQ, per germline (reference sequence). CDR3 loop: CASSSTSGTSGRGPYEQYF. CDR3 nucleotide sequence: TGTGCCAGCAGCTCAACCTCCGGGACTAGCGGGAGAGGTCCCTACGAGCAGTACTTC.

The chain joins TRBV19 to TRBJ1-5; D unresolved. The length of the CDR3 is 15 residues. Germline assignment: CDR1 LNHDA and CDR2 SQIVND (reference sequence). Trimming took 4 bases from V and 3 from J, leaving 13 bases between them. The CDR3: CASSTSARYNQPQHF. For the CDR3, the DNA is TGTGCCAGTAGTACTTCTGCGCGCTACAATCAGCCCCAGCATTTT.

This clone was seen just once. The chain employs TRBV19 and TRBJ2-2, with a possible D match to TRBD2 (6 bases). Germline V CDR1 and CDR2: LNHDA, SQIVND (reference sequence). The CDR3 consists of 19 residues. Between the trimmed V and J ends, which lost 6 bases and 0 bases, there was a span of 23 bases. CDR3 nucleotide sequence: TGTGCCAGTAGGGGCCGGGACTCCCTTTTCTTGGCGAACACCGGGGAGCTGTTTTTT. Amino acid sequence: CASRGRDSLFLANTGELFF.

The CDR3 DNA is TGTGCCAGCCTTAGCCGAGGGTCTGAGAACACTGAAGCTTTCTTT. This codes for CASLSRGSENTEAFF. This chain joins TRBV19 and TRBJ1-1; no definite D call. CDR3 length: 15 amino acids. V dropped 9 bases and J dropped 1 base, with 18 bases sitting between them. Germline assignment: CDR1 LNHDA and CDR2 SQIVND (reference sequence).

V gene TRBV18 combines with J gene TRBJ2-3; D is perhaps TRBD2 (5 bases). V was shortened by 5 bases and J by 2 bases, with 11 bases between the two germline ends. The CDR3 extends over 14 amino acids. Per germline, CDR1 KGHSH and CDR2 LQKENI. CDR3 residues: CASSSGLTTDTQYF. CDR3 DNA: TGTGCCAGCTCATCCGGACTTACCACAGATACGCAGTATTTT.

The genes are TRBV6-5 and TRBJ2-3; D is possibly TRBD2 (7 bases). Between the trimmed V and J ends, which lost 0 bases and 7 bases, there was a span of 17 bases. From germline, CDR1 is MNHEY and CDR2 SVGAGI. This CDR3 region has 16 residues. DNA for the CDR3: TGTGCCAGCAGTTACTCCCTAGCGGAAGGGGGTCATACGCAGTATTTT. Protein product: CASSYSLAEGGHTQYF.

This sequence joins TRBV6-5 and TRBJ2-7; 8 bases agree with TRBD1. Germline lookup yields CDR1 MNHEY and CDR2 SVGAGI. The length of the CDR3 is 14 residues. The J segment lost 4 bases and the V segment lost 6 bases, leaving 8 bases of the junction unmatched. CDR3 sequence (DNA): TGTGCCAGCAGCCCTGACAGGGGAACTTACGAGCAGTACTTC. It specifies CASSPDRGTYEQYF.

This clone has just one count. CDR3 in amino acids: CASSALVREPDTQYF. As DNA, the CDR3 is TGTGCCAGCAGCGCTCTAGTAAGGGAGCCCGATACGCAGTATTTT. The chain uses TRBV7-9 and TRBJ2-3, with a tentative D call TRBD2 (5 bases). The CDR3 spans 15 residues. Germline V gene sequence: CDR1 SEHNR, CDR2 FQNEAQ (reference sequence). The V and J ends lost 5 bases and 6 bases respectively, with 18 bases between them.

The chain combines TRBV7-9 with TRBJ2-7; no reliable D call. This CDR3 region has 12 residues. Germline-derived CDR1 and CDR2 are SEHNR and FQNEAQ (reference sequence). V gave up 3 bases and J gave up 7 bases, with 10 bases separating them. For the CDR3, the DNA is TGTGCCAGCAGCTTGTCCGCAGGTGAGCAGTACTTC. It specifies CASSLSAGEQYF.

This clone was counted only a few times. The chain combines TRBV7-3 with TRBJ1-6; no reliable D call. This CDR3 is 13 amino acids long. The V and J ends lost 8 bases and 7 bases respectively, with 12 bases between them. Germline loops: CDR1 SGHTA, CDR2 FQGTGA. The CDR3 sequence: CASAYGSNSPLHF. The CDR3 DNA sequence: TGTGCCAGCGCGTACGGTTCAAATTCACCCCTCCACTTT.

This rearrangement joins TRBV9 to TRBJ2-7; unclear D gene. The germline V gene encodes CDR1 SGDLS and CDR2 YYNGEE. The V end lost 0 bases, the J end lost 0 bases, and 7 bases lay between the germline ends. The CDR3 covers 14 residues. CDR3 coding DNA: TGTGCCAGCAGCGTAGGGTCAGTCTCCTACGAGCAGTACTTC. Its protein is CASSVGSVSYEQYF.

This chain connects TRBV10-3 to TRBJ1-2; D unclear. This CDR3 has 14 amino acids. Germline CDR1 and CDR2: ENHRY and SYGVKD. The V end was cut by 3 bases, the J end by 0 bases, with 8 bases between. CDR3 coding DNA: TGTGCCATCAGTGAACTGAGTACTAACTATGGCTACACCTTC. This gives the protein CAISELSTNYGYTF.

The chain is built from TRBV7-6 and TRBJ2-3; D possibly corresponds to TRBD2 (6 bases). V was clipped by 5 bases and J by 0 bases, with 15 bases between them. The CDR3 extends over 16 amino acids. Germline CDR1 is SGHVS and CDR2 is FNYEAQ. This CDR3 reads CASSPIIGGSTDTQYF. For the CDR3, the DNA is TGTGCCAGCAGCCCAATTATTGGGGGGAGCACAGATACGCAGTATTTT.